What follows is one TCR beta chain and its context. The method was immunoSEQ multiplex PCR; TCRdb's version includes in-frame clones alone and lacks a portion of them. The table shows approximately 300,000 clones, with 83% occurring only once. The sample comes from a study of blood T cell repertoires in COVID-19. Study at large: Sites in the United States, Italy and Spain provided acute and convalescent COVID-19 samples. In each case, the material was cDNA or gDNA derived from T cells, B-cell-depleted T cells, or PBMCs.

The CDR3 is 16 residues long. With 2 bases clipped from V and 2 bases from J, the junction kept 5 bases outside the gene matches. Germline CDR1 is KGHSH and CDR2 is LQKENI. The V and J genes are TRBV18 and TRBJ1-2; 10 positions match TRBD1. The TCR originated in a woman between 45 and 60 years old with acute or convalescent COVID-19. Sequenced material: peripheral blood. The CDR3 here is CASSPSTGQGNYGYTF. In DNA form, the CDR3 reads TGTGCCAGCTCACCATCTACGGGACAGGGGAACTATGGCTACACCTTC.